The entry below gives a single TCR beta chain sequence along with its context. The sample comes from a study of T cells in Graves' hyperthyroidism and ophthalmopathy. Regions amplified from RNA transcripts were the TCR beta CDR3 regions. The HTBI primer set was used in a first-round RT-PCR of the TCR CDR3. TCRdb processed the multiplex PCR reads anew with MiXCR; each CDR3 protein has one entry. The sample yields 460,000 or so distinct CDR3 sequences, about 15% seen once. V lost 1 base and J 0 bases, leaving 12 bases between the germline ends. The CDR3 loop spans 16 amino acids. Germline-derived CDR1 and CDR2 are MGHRA and YSYEKL. Researchers defined stable Graves' hyperthyroidism as no ophthalmopathy progression within 18 months. A patient was excluded if there was uncontrolled infection, other autoimmune disease, pregnancy or lactation. The PBMCs were sourced from fresh peripheral blood (about 10 ml).

The chain recombines TRBV4-1 with TRBJ1-1, with D perhaps matching TRBD1 (5 bases). Sequences were obtained from blood. This sequence was found in a young woman with Graves' hyperthyroidism. The chain's CDR3 is CASSQVWQGMNTEAFF. In DNA, the CDR3 is TGCGCCAGCAGCCAAGTCTGGCAGGGCATGAACACTGAAGCTTTCTTT.